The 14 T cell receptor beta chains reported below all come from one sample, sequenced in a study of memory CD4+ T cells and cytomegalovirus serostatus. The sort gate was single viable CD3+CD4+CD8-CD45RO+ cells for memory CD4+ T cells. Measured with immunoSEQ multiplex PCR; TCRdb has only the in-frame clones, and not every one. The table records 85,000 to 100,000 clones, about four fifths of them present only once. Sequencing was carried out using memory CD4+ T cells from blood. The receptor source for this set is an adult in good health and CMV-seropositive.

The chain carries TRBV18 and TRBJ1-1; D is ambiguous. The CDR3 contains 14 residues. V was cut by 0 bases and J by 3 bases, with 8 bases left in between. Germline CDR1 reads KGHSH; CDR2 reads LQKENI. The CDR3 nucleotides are TGTGCCAGCTCACCACCGAACGGACACACTGAAGCTTTCTTT. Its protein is CASSPPNGHTEAFF.

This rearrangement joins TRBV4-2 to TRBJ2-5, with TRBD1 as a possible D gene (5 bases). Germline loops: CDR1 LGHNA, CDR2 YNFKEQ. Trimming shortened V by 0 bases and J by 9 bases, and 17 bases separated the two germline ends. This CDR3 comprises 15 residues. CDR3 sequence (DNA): TGTGCCAGCAGCCAAGACTCGGCCCTTGGGGCGGCCCAGTACTTC. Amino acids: CASSQDSALGAAQYF.

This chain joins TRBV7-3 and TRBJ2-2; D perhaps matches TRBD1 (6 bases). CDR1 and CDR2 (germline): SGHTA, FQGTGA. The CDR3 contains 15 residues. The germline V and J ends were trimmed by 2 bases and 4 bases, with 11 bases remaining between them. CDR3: CASSLQDRFTGELFF. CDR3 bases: TGTGCCAGCAGCTTACAGGACAGATTCACCGGGGAGCTGTTTTTT.

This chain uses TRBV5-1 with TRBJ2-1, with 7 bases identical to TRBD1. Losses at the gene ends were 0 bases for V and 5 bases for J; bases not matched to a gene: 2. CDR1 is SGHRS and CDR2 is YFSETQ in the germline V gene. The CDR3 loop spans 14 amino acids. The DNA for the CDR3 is TGCGCCAGCAGCTTGGGGACAGGTAACAATGAGCAGTTCTTC. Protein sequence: CASSLGTGNNEQFF.

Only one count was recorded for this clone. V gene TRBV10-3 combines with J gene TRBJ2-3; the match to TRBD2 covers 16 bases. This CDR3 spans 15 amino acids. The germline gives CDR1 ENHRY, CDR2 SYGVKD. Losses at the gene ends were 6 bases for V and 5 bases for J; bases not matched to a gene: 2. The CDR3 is CAIRGTSGRVDTQYF. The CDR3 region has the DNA TGTGCCATCAGGGGGACTAGCGGGAGGGTAGATACGCAGTATTTT.

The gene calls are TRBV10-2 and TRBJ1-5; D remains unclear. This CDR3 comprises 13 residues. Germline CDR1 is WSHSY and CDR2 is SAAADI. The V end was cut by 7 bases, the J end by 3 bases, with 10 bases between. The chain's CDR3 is CASTGNYNQPQHF. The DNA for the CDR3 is TGCGCCAGCACAGGCAACTACAATCAGCCCCAGCATTTT.

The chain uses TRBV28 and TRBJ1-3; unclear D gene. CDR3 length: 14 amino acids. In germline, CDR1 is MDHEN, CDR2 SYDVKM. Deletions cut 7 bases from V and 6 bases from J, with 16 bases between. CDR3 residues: CASTTGGIANTIYF. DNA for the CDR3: TGTGCCAGCACAACGGGAGGGATTGCAAACACCATATATTTT.

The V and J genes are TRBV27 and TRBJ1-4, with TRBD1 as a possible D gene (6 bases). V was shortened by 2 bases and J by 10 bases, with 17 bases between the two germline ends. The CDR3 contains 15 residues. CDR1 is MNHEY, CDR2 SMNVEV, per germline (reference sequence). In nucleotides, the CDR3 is TGTGCCAGCAGTTTACGTCCGGGACAATGGGGAAAACTGTTTTTT. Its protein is CASSLRPGQWGKLFF.

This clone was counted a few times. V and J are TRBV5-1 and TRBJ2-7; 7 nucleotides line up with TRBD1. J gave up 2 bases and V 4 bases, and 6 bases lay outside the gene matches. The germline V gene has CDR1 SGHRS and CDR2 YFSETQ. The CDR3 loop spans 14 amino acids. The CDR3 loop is CASSTTGTAYEQYF. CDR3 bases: TGCGCCAGCAGCACCACCGGGACAGCCTACGAGCAGTACTTC. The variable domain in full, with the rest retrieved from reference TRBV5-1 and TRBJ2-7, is KAGVTQTPRYLIKTRGQQVTLSCSPISGHRSVSWYQQTPGQGLQFLFEYFSETQRNKGNFPGRFSGRQFSNSRSEMNVSTLELGDSALYLCASSTTGTAYEQYFGPGTRLTVT.

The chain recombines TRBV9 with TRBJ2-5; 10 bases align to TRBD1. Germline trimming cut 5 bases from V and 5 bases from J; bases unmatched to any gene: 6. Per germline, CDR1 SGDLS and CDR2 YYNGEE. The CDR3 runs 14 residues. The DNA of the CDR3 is TGTGCCAGCAGTCCGGACAGGGGGAGGGAGACCCAGTACTTC. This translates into CASSPDRGRETQYF.

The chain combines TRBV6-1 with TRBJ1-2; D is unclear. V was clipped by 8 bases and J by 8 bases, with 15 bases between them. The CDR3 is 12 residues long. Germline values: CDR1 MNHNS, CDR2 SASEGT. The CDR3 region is CASLRDYMGYTF. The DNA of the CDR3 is TGTGCCAGCTTACGAGATTATATGGGCTACACCTTC.

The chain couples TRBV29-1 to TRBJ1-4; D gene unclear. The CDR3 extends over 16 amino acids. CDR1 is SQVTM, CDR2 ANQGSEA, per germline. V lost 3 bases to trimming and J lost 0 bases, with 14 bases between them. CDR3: CSVDDAGLATNEKLFF. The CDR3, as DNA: TGCAGCGTTGACGATGCAGGCTTGGCAACTAATGAAAAACTGTTTTTT.

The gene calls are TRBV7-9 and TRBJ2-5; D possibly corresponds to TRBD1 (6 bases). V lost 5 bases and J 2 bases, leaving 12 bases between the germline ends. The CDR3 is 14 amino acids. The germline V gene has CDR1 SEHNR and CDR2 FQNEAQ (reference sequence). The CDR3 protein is CASSQGQGQETQYF. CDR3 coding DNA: TGTGCCAGCAGCCAGGGGCAGGGACAAGAGACCCAGTACTTC.

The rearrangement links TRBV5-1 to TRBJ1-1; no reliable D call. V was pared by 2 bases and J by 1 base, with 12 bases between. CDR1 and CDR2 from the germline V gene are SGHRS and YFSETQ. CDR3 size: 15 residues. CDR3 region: CASSLLGPANTEAFF. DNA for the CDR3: TGCGCCAGCAGCTTACTAGGGCCCGCGAACACTGAAGCTTTCTTT.